Below, 19 T cell receptor beta chains from the same sample are listed, as sequenced in a study of T cell repertoires in cytomegalovirus infection. TCRdb re-called the reads with MiXCR, one entry per CDR3 protein. The sample records 150,000 or so distinct CDR3 sequences, about 6.1% being singletons. Sequenced: PBMCs. These receptors were collected from a human donor in good health (CMV status not recorded). Some clones in this sample may be carry-over from other donors' samples.

This clonotype was picked up many times. The chain uses TRBV12-3 or TRBV12-4 and TRBJ1-1; no clear D gene. The V gene lost 6 bases and the J gene lost 1 base, with 9 bases spanning the gap. The length of the CDR3 is 13 residues. The CDR3 spells CASRLGENTEAFF. The DNA of the CDR3 is TGTGCCAGCAGACTGGGAGAGAACACTGAAGCTTTCTTT.

This clonotype has at least ten counts. The V call is TRBV5-6, the J call TRBJ1-1; D is unclear. Per the germline V gene, CDR1 is SGHDT and CDR2 is YYEEEE. Trimming left V 1 base short and J 3 bases short, with 13 bases between. The CDR3 is 15 residues long. In nucleotides, the CDR3 is TGTGCCAGCAGCTTGTCACCCGGACTGCACACTGAAGCTTTCTTT. This gives the protein CASSLSPGLHTEAFF.

This clonotype was picked up many times. V usage is TRBV12-5 and J usage is TRBJ2-1, with 8 bases that match TRBD2. The CDR3 runs 15 residues. Losses at the gene ends were 2 bases for V and 7 bases for J; bases not matched to a gene: 7. CDR1 is LGHNT and CDR2 is FRNRAP in the germline V gene. The CDR3 is CASGLMAGGRNEQFF. DNA for the CDR3: TGTGCTAGTGGTTTGATGGCGGGGGGCCGAAATGAGCAGTTCTTC.

This clonotype came up many times. The J gene is TRBJ1-1, the V gene TRBV12-3 or TRBV12-4; D gene uncertain. V was cut by 5 bases and J by 0 bases, with 13 bases left in between. CDR3 length: 15 residues. CDR3 coding DNA: TGTGCCAGCAGTCATCACCAGGAAGTGAACACTGAAGCTTTCTTT. Amino acid sequence: CASSHHQEVNTEAFF.

The rearrangement joins TRBV7-2 to TRBJ2-5; tentatively, D is TRBD1 or TRBD2 (5 bases each). The CDR3 extends over 15 amino acids. The V end lost 2 bases, the J end lost 7 bases, and 17 bases lay between the germline ends. Germline assignment: CDR1 SGHTA and CDR2 FQGNSA. This CDR3 reads CASSLLMSGQGTQYF. In DNA form, the CDR3 reads TGTGCCAGCAGCTTACTAATGTCGGGGCAGGGGACCCAGTACTTC.

This clonotype was detected ten times or more. V is TRBV5-4 and J is TRBJ1-1, with 8 bases fitting TRBD1. The CDR3 has 14 residues. The V segment lost 3 bases and the J segment 6 bases; nucleotides outside the gene matches: 7. Germline V CDR1 and CDR2: SGHNT, YYREEE (reference sequence). The CDR3 DNA is TGTGCCAGCAGCTCACTCAGGGGGCGGGCTGAAGCTTTCTTT. This gives the protein CASSSLRGRAEAFF.

This clonotype was seen at least ten times. This chain connects TRBV29-1 to TRBJ1-1; D possibly corresponds to TRBD1 (6 bases). Germline CDR1 SQVTM, CDR2 ANQGSEA. This CDR3 comprises 13 residues. The germline V and J ends were trimmed by 8 bases and 0 bases, with 13 bases remaining between them. The CDR3 loop is CSSTTGMNTEAFF. In DNA, the CDR3 is TGCAGCTCAACGACAGGAATGAACACTGAAGCTTTCTTT.

The sample holds many counts of this clonotype. This sequence joins TRBV9 and TRBJ1-1; D is ambiguous. V was pared by 2 bases and J by 5 bases, with 16 bases between. The CDR3 loop spans 15 amino acids. CDR1 is SGDLS and CDR2 is YYNGEE in the germline V gene. The CDR3 is CASSVRESLLTEAFF. CDR3 coding DNA: TGTGCCAGCAGCGTCCGCGAGAGTCTTCTGACTGAAGCTTTCTTT. Looking up the rest from reference TRBV9 and TRBJ1-1 gives the full variable domain: DSGVTQTPKHLITATGQRVTLRCSPRSGDLSVYWYQQSLDQGLQFLIQYYNGEERAKGNILERFSAQQFPDLHSELNLSSLELGDSALYFCASSVRESLLTEAFFGQGTRLTVV.

This clonotype was counted ten times or more. The rearrangement uses TRBV7-8 and TRBJ2-6; D is possibly TRBD1 or TRBD2 (5 bases each). The CDR3 totals 17 residues. V was pared by 1 base and J by 8 bases, with 18 bases between. Looked up from germline, CDR1 is SGHVS and CDR2 is FQNEAQ. The CDR3 protein is CASSLERFITGPNVLTF. As DNA, the CDR3 is TGTGCCAGCAGCTTAGAGCGGTTTATCACAGGCCCCAACGTCCTGACTTTC.

This clonotype was observed many times. This chain connects TRBV7-2 to TRBJ1-2; D is possibly TRBD1 (6 bases). Germline loops: CDR1 SGHTA, CDR2 FQGNSA. The V end lost 1 base, the J end lost 2 bases, and 8 bases lay between the germline ends. The CDR3 spans 14 residues. CDR3 in DNA: TGTGCCAGCAGCTTAGACGGACAGAACTATGGCTACACCTTC. This codes for CASSLDGQNYGYTF.

Of note for this clonotype: Germline and junction disagree at one end, which may indicate a read error. J is TRBJ1-6 and V is TRBV20-1; D is perhaps TRBD1 (6 bases). The germline V gene has CDR1 DFQATT and CDR2 SNEGSKA (reference sequence). The CDR3 runs to 13 residues. The CDR3 sequence: CSARDRRGSPLHF. CDR3 nucleotides: TGCAGTGCGAGAGACAGGAGAGGCTCACCCCTCCACTTT.

This chain uses TRBV14 with TRBJ1-6; 12 bases line up with TRBD1. The CDR3 loop spans 14 amino acids. Germline CDR1 SGHDN, CDR2 FVKESK. V shed 7 bases and J 10 bases; nucleotides not matched to a gene: 5. The CDR3 DNA is TGTGCCAGCAAGGCGGGGACAGGGGGCTCACCCCTCCACTTT. It codes for CASKAGTGGSPLHF.

There are many counts of this clonotype. This chain uses TRBV19 with TRBJ1-4; D is unresolved. Trimming removed 3 bases from V and 8 bases from J, with 13 bases in between. The germline gives CDR1 LNHDA, CDR2 SQIVND (reference sequence). This CDR3 spans 14 amino acids. The CDR3 region is CASSIPETGEKLFF. CDR3 nucleotides: TGTGCCAGTAGTATCCCAGAAACCGGGGAAAAACTGTTTTTT.

This clonotype has more than one count but fewer than ten. The chain employs TRBV20-1 and TRBJ1-6; D not certain. The CDR3 has 15 amino acids. Trimming left V 5 bases short and J 5 bases short, with 16 bases between. Germline V lookup: CDR1 DFQATT, CDR2 SNEGSKA (reference sequence). The CDR3 reads CSAAGPTGNNSPLHF. The DNA for the CDR3 is TGCAGTGCTGCTGGCCCCACTGGAAATAATTCACCCCTCCACTTT.

This clonotype occurred many times. The chain joins TRBV7-8 to TRBJ2-1; 10 bases are a match to TRBD2. Trimming cost V 5 bases and J 1 base; bases outside gene matches: 5. Germline loops: CDR1 SGHVS, CDR2 FQNEAQ. The CDR3 totals 16 residues. The CDR3 loop is CASSPWTSGSYNEQFF. The CDR3 region has the DNA TGTGCCAGCAGCCCTTGGACTAGCGGATCCTACAATGAGCAGTTCTTC.

This clonotype came up many times. This chain links TRBV18 with TRBJ2-1, with unresolved D. Deletions cut 1 base from V and 5 bases from J, with 9 bases between. Germline V lookup: CDR1 KGHSH, CDR2 LQKENI. The CDR3 spans 14 residues. In DNA form, the CDR3 reads TGTGCCAGCTCACCACGCTACGCGGACAATGAGCAGTTCTTC. It codes for CASSPRYADNEQFF.

This chain joins TRBV19 and TRBJ1-1; the D is unclear. The CDR3 is 13 residues long. Germline V gene sequence: CDR1 LNHDA, CDR2 SQIVND (reference sequence). The germline V and J ends were trimmed by 2 bases and 1 base, with 5 bases remaining between them. The CDR3 here is CASSIQQNTEAFF. CDR3 nucleotides: TGTGCCAGTAGTATACAGCAGAACACTGAAGCTTTCTTT.

This clonotype has ten or more counts. The V and J genes are TRBV4-2 and TRBJ2-3; maybe TRBD2 (7 bases). The V gene's germline CDR1 is LGHNA and CDR2 YNFKEQ. CDR3 length equals 16 residues. V was cut by 1 base and J by 3 bases, with 14 bases left in between. In nucleotides, the CDR3 is TGTGCCAGCAGCCAAGTGGCGGGGGCGCGGACAGATACGCAGTATTTT. It translates to CASSQVAGARTDTQYF.

Ten or more counts support this clonotype. V is TRBV5-5 and J is TRBJ2-3, with a weak D call TRBD2 (6 bases). V lost 1 base to trimming and J lost 0 bases, with 18 bases between them. The CDR3 has 18 amino acids. Germline loops: CDR1 SGHKS, CDR2 YYEKEE (reference sequence). The CDR3 protein is CASSLFRLGGLSTDTQYF. In nucleotides, the CDR3 is TGTGCCAGCAGCTTGTTTAGATTGGGGGGACTTAGCACAGATACGCAGTATTTT.